The entry below describes one T cell receptor (beta chain). Its antigen is not identified. This sample is drawn from a study of T cell responses to AZD1222 COVID-19 vaccine. Only in-frame clones appear in the TCRdb table, and some are missing; sequencing was by immunoSEQ multiplex PCR. The table includes 150,000 or so clones, 90% detected once. The germline V gene has CDR1 LNHDA and CDR2 SQIVND (reference sequence). V shed 3 bases and J shed 4 bases, with 10 bases lying between them. The CDR3 has 14 residues. Points from the study as a whole: CD4 TCRs associated with vaccination spanned spike, dominating at 160-218 and 743-854.

The study pooled second doses at about 4 or about 12 weeks. The chain couples TRBV19 to TRBJ1-5; weak D call: TRBD1 (5 bases). The sequence was collected from an adult who received the AZD1222 COVID-19 vaccine. Source: peripheral blood, taken 28 days after the second AZD1222 dose. The CDR3 here is CASSIDSSNQPQHF. In DNA, the CDR3 is TGTGCCAGTAGTATTGACAGTTCTAATCAGCCCCAGCATTTT.